A single sample gave rise to the 31 T cell receptor beta chains below, sequenced in a study of cytomegalovirus exposure and HLA in healthy donors. Primers: 60 Vbeta forward and 13 Jbeta reverse. Sequencing used immunoSEQ multiplex PCR; TCRdb keeps in-frame clones, though not all of them. The data show about 76,000 clones, with 70% to 80% seen just once and 2% to 3% held by the top ten. Sequencing was performed on PBMCs. The receptors were sampled from a man aged 30 to 39 in good health and CMV-seronegative.

V is TRBV7-2 and J is TRBJ2-1; the D gene is possibly TRBD1 (6 bases). This CDR3 has 15 residues. CDR1 and CDR2 from the germline V gene are SGHTA and FQGNSA. Trimming stripped 7 bases from V and 4 bases from J, with 17 bases between. DNA of the CDR3: TGTGCCAGCACCCAGGAAGCAGGGGAGTACAATGAGCAGTTCTTC. Translated: CASTQEAGEYNEQFF.

This clone was found once. V and J are TRBV7-2 and TRBJ2-5; no clear D. CDR3 length: 14 residues. From germline, CDR1 is SGHTA and CDR2 FQGNSA. V lost 2 bases and J lost 0, with 7 bases in between. CDR3 sequence: CASSLQLYQETQYF. DNA for the CDR3: TGTGCCAGCAGCTTACAACTATACCAAGAGACCCAGTACTTC. Using reference TRBV7-2 and TRBJ2-5 for the parts outside the CDR3, the full variable domain is GAGVSQSPSNKVTEKGKDVELRCDPISGHTALYWYRQSLGQGLEFLIYFQGNSAPDKSGLPSDRFSAERTGGSVSTLTIQRTQQEDSAVYLCASSLQLYQETQYFGPGTRLLVL.

This clone was observed once. The rearrangement uses TRBV9 and TRBJ2-7; a weak D match, TRBD2 (5 bases). The CDR3 is made up of 15 amino acids. Trimming removed 4 bases at V and 3 bases at J, with 17 bases between. Germline V lookup: CDR1 SGDLS, CDR2 YYNGEE. CDR3 sequence (DNA): TGTGCCAGCAGCCCCTCCGTTTCGGGGTTCTACGAGCAGTACTTC. It yields the protein CASSPSVSGFYEQYF.

The rearrangement links TRBV4-1 to TRBJ1-1; 10 nucleotides match TRBD1. In germline, CDR1 is MGHRA, CDR2 YSYEKL. CDR3 length: 17 amino acids. J gave up 1 base and V 5 bases, and 10 bases lay outside the gene matches. CDR3 coding DNA: TGCGCCAGCAGCGGGGAGGGACAGGGGTCGGGGAACACTGAAGCTTTCTTT. Amino acids: CASSGEGQGSGNTEAFF.

The genes are TRBV5-6 and TRBJ2-5; 7 nucleotides match TRBD2. V lost 5 bases, J lost 2 bases, and 6 bases stayed unmatched. The CDR3 has 14 amino acids. CDR1 SGHDT and CDR2 YYEEEE come from the germline V gene. CDR3 coding DNA: TGTGCCAGCAGTTTCGGGACTAATCAAGAGACCCAGTACTTC. This translates into CASSFGTNQETQYF.

The CDR3 protein is CASSSAGARSYEQYF. CDR3 coding DNA: TGTGCCAGTAGTTCGGCGGGCGCAAGGTCCTACGAGCAGTACTTC. The V gene is TRBV19, the J gene TRBJ2-7; possibly TRBD2 for D (5 bases). The CDR3 runs 15 residues. Trimming shortened V by 5 bases and J by 1 base, and 15 bases separated the two germline ends. CDR1 LNHDA and CDR2 SQIVND come from the germline V gene (reference sequence).

The sample holds one count of this clone. The rearrangement uses TRBV5-6 and TRBJ2-1; 10 bases agree with TRBD2. V dropped 0 bases and J dropped 10; count of bases not matched to a gene: 7. CDR3 length: 15 residues. Germline V gives CDR1 SGHDT, CDR2 YYEEEE. In nucleotides, the CDR3 is TGTGCCAGCAGCTTGGTAGCTAGCGGGAGTTTAGAGCAGTTCTTC. Translation gives CASSLVASGSLEQFF.

This chain connects TRBV5-1 to TRBJ2-3; D gene unclear. The V gene's germline CDR1 is SGHRS and CDR2 YFSETQ. The CDR3 has 14 residues. The V end was cut by 4 bases, the J end by 0 bases, with 9 bases between. CDR3 sequence: CASSLSGSTDTQYF. The CDR3 bases are TGCGCCAGCAGCCTGTCCGGGAGCACAGATACGCAGTATTTT.

This chain uses TRBV7-8 with TRBJ2-4, with D possibly being TRBD1 (6 bases). V lost 1 base to trimming and J lost 1 base, with 17 bases between them. Germline values: CDR1 SGHVS, CDR2 FQNEAQ. CDR3 size: 18 residues. The CDR3 nucleotides are TGTGCCAGCAGCTTAGGGCAGGGACACGACTCGGCCAAAAACATTCAGTACTTC. Encoded protein: CASSLGQGHDSAKNIQYF.

Concerning this clone: Relative to the germline gene, one junction end is altered; a read error may explain this. V gene TRBV7-7 combines with J gene TRBJ2-5; TRBD2 agrees at 8 bases. Germline CDR1 reads SSHAT; CDR2 reads FNYEAQ (reference sequence). CDR3 length: 14 residues. The DNA of the CDR3 is TGTGCTAGCAGCTTTAGCGGGGCGGGAGAGACCCAGTACTTC. Translated: CASSFSGAGETQYF.

The chain links TRBV28 to TRBJ2-5, with D perhaps matching TRBD2 (6 bases). The end of the DNA is better explained by TRBJ2-7, so the J call may be wrong. Germline CDR1 is MDHEN and CDR2 is SYDVKM. The CDR3 consists of 12 residues. The CDR3 loop reads CASKGLSYEQYF. In DNA, the CDR3 is TGTGCCAGCAAGGGACTTTCCTACGAGCAGTACTTC.

The chain couples TRBV5-5 to TRBJ1-2, with D perhaps TRBD1 (6 bases). In germline, CDR1 is SGHKS, CDR2 YYEKEE (reference sequence). The CDR3 has 14 residues. V was pared by 4 bases and J by 4 bases, with 14 bases between. The CDR3 DNA reads as TGTGCCAGCAGCCTCCGGGACACGATCTATGGCTACACCTTC. It yields the protein CASSLRDTIYGYTF.

This clone has just a few counts. This chain joins TRBV4-2 and TRBJ2-7; 12 bases line up with TRBD1. The CDR3 contains 16 residues. Looked up from germline, CDR1 is LGHNA and CDR2 is YNFKEQ. The V and J ends lost 0 bases and 4 bases, in that order; junction bases with no gene match: 4. This CDR3 reads CASSQDGTGGTYEQYF. The CDR3 region has the DNA TGTGCCAGCAGCCAAGATGGGACAGGGGGCACGTACGAGCAGTACTTC.

V and J are TRBV28 and TRBJ2-5; the D is unclear. CDR3 length: 14 residues. CDR1 and CDR2 (germline): MDHEN, SYDVKM. Trimming removed 8 bases from V and 0 bases from J, with 13 bases in between. CDR3 sequence reads: CASGELEYQETQYF. In nucleotides, the CDR3 is TGTGCCAGCGGAGAGCTAGAGTACCAAGAGACCCAGTACTTC.

The rearrangement joins TRBV27 to TRBJ2-2, with 7 nucleotides matching TRBD1. The CDR3 contains 13 residues. Germline V lookup: CDR1 MNHEY, CDR2 SMNVEV (reference sequence). The junction had 3 bases not matched to a gene; V was cut back by 6 bases and J by 5 bases. CDR3 sequence: CASRRQGTGELFF. The CDR3 DNA sequence: TGTGCCAGCAGGAGACAGGGAACCGGGGAGCTGTTTTTT.

This clone was seen only once. This chain connects TRBV18 to TRBJ2-4, with D unclear. V was pared by 1 base and J by 3 bases, with 10 bases between. CDR3 size: 15 residues. Germline CDR1 KGHSH, CDR2 LQKENI. The CDR3 nucleotides are TGTGCCAGCTCACCACTAGAGGCGAACAAAAACATTCAGTACTTC. It yields the protein CASSPLEANKNIQYF.

The rearrangement joins TRBV9 to TRBJ1-1; D is unresolved. Trimming took off 10 bases at V and 1 base at J, with 11 bases between the two ends. The CDR3 consists of 12 residues. Germline assignment: CDR1 SGDLS and CDR2 YYNGEE. The CDR3 nucleotides are TGTGCCTCGGGGAGGCCGAACACTGAAGCTTTCTTT. This translates into CASGRPNTEAFF.

In this sample, this clone turned up a few times. This chain connects TRBV5-4 to TRBJ1-2, with a possible D match to TRBD1 (6 bases). In germline, CDR1 is SGHNT, CDR2 YYREEE (reference sequence). V lost 0 bases and J 5 bases, leaving 14 bases between the germline ends. This CDR3 comprises 15 residues. The chain's CDR3 is CASSLDMDSLYGYTF. In DNA form, the CDR3 reads TGTGCCAGCAGCTTGGACATGGACAGCCTATATGGCTACACCTTC.

J is TRBJ2-7 and V is TRBV14; TRBD1 aligns across 8 bases. The CDR3 has 19 amino acids. After removal of 1 base from V and 4 bases from J, the junction contained 18 bases not matched to a gene. Per the germline V gene, CDR1 is SGHDN and CDR2 is FVKESK. CDR3 region: CASSQGGLGPGGFKYEQYF. DNA for the CDR3: TGTGCCAGCAGCCAAGGGGGACTGGGGCCAGGGGGCTTCAAGTACGAGCAGTACTTC.

This clone was seen once. This chain joins TRBV5-4 and TRBJ2-3; D gene uncertain. This CDR3 is built from 14 residues. V was trimmed by 1 base and J by 5 bases, leaving 11 bases between them. Germline values: CDR1 SGHNT, CDR2 YYREEE (reference sequence). CDR3 in amino acids: CASSLSSYRDTQYF. The CDR3 region has the DNA TGTGCCAGCAGCTTGTCGTCTTACAGAGATACGCAGTATTTT.

The chain's CDR3 is CATQRDTGPYEQYF. Written as DNA, the CDR3 is TGTGCCACCCAAAGGGACACCGGACCCTACGAGCAGTACTTC. This sequence joins TRBV6-5 and TRBJ2-7, with D tentatively TRBD1 (6 bases). Deletions cut 10 bases from V and 2 bases from J, with 18 bases between. Germline CDR1 and CDR2: MNHEY and SVGAGI. The length of the CDR3 is 14 residues.

The chain recombines TRBV28 with TRBJ2-7; 7 bases line up with TRBD2. This CDR3 spans 13 amino acids. CDR1 is MDHEN and CDR2 is SYDVKM in the germline V gene. After removal of 7 bases from V and 5 bases from J, the junction contained 8 bases not matched to a gene. The CDR3 loop reads CASISSGPHEQYF. DNA for the CDR3: TGTGCCAGCATCAGTAGCGGGCCCCACGAGCAGTACTTC.

This clone was observed once. The rearrangement joins TRBV27 to TRBJ2-7; TRBD1 matches 10 bases. Germline V gene lookup returns CDR1 MNHEY and CDR2 SMNVEV (reference sequence). CDR3 size: 15 residues. The V and J ends lost 10 bases and 5 bases, in that order; junction bases with no gene match: 14. The CDR3 loop reads CAIQRKGQGFHEQYF. The CDR3 DNA reads as TGTGCCATCCAACGTAAGGGACAGGGGTTCCACGAGCAGTACTTC.

V gene TRBV5-6 combines with J gene TRBJ2-1; D might be TRBD2 (6 bases). Germline CDR1 and CDR2: SGHDT and YYEEEE. The CDR3 has 15 amino acids. The V and J ends lost 7 bases and 6 bases respectively, with 20 bases between them. The DNA of the CDR3 is TGTGCCAGCGGCCCCCGTTCGGGACTTTTCAATGAGCAGTTCTTC. This gives the protein CASGPRSGLFNEQFF.

The J gene is TRBJ1-2, the V gene TRBV2, with D tentatively TRBD1 (6 bases). Germline CDR1 reads SNHLY; CDR2 reads FYNNEI. The V and J ends lost 11 bases and 8 bases respectively, with 18 bases between them. This CDR3 region has 12 residues. The CDR3 nucleotides read TGTGCCGGGAGTACAGGGTCTATCGGCTACACCTTC. This translates into CAGSTGSIGYTF.

The gene calls are TRBV19 and TRBJ2-4; 7 bases are a match to TRBD1. The V segment lost 10 bases and the J segment 7 bases; nucleotides outside the gene matches: 7. Germline CDR1 LNHDA, CDR2 SQIVND (reference sequence). The CDR3 runs to 12 residues. The CDR3 bases are TGTGCCACGCGACAGGGACGGAACATTCAGTACTTC. Amino acids: CATRQGRNIQYF.

DNA of the CDR3: TGTGCCAGCAGCCCCAAAAGCCGGGGATTTAGGGGACAGGACTATGGCTACACCTTC. It is translated as CASSPKSRGFRGQDYGYTF. The genes are TRBV21-1 and TRBJ1-2; whether TRBD1, the table's D call, matches the DNA was not checked. TRBV21-1 is described as a pseudogene. The CDR3 has 19 residues.

V is TRBV11-3 and J is TRBJ2-2, with 7 bases matching TRBD1. This CDR3 spans 15 amino acids. From germline, CDR1 is SGHNT and CDR2 YENEEA. Losses at the gene ends were 3 bases for V and 2 bases for J; bases not matched to a gene: 3. In nucleotides, the CDR3 is TGTGCCAGCAGCTTCGGGACAGTAAACACCGGGGAGCTGTTTTTT. Residues: CASSFGTVNTGELFF.

The gene calls are TRBV29-1 and TRBJ2-3, with 9 positions matching TRBD2. Germline V gene data show CDR1 as SQVTM and CDR2 as ANQGSEA. The CDR3 extends over 15 amino acids. V lost 4 bases to trimming and J lost 11 bases; unmatched junction nucleotides: 16. The CDR3 reads CSVVGAGGHLGEQYF. The CDR3, as DNA: TGCAGCGTTGTCGGAGCGGGAGGCCACCTCGGGGAGCAGTATTTT.

The V call is TRBV7-2, the J call TRBJ1-6; 7 positions agree with TRBD1. V was pared by 5 bases and J by 5 bases, with 6 bases of the junction left unmatched. Germline V lookup: CDR1 SGHTA, CDR2 FQGNSA. The CDR3 is 15 amino acids. DNA for the CDR3: TGTGCCAGCAGCCCCCGACAGGGAAATAATTCACCCCTCCACTTT. Its protein product is CASSPRQGNNSPLHF.

V is TRBV7-6 and J is TRBJ2-1, with 11 bases aligning to TRBD2. Germline CDR1 SGHVS, CDR2 FNYEAQ. The CDR3 sequence is 17 residues long. Germline trimming cut 5 bases from V and 1 base from J; bases unmatched to any gene: 7. CDR3 residues: CASSPQTSGSSYNEQFF. DNA of the CDR3: TGTGCCAGCAGCCCCCAAACTAGCGGGAGTTCCTACAATGAGCAGTTCTTC.